This T cell receptor beta chain was found in a study of T cells after yellow fever vaccination. A word on this clonotype: Antigen: not known.

Study-level results: Contaminating bulk clonotypes could be abundant in FACS-sorted repertoires.

For TCR, cDNA came from 5'RACE template switching, which added a universal primer site and UMIs. In TCRdb, the 5' RACE reads were re-called with MiXCR into one record per CDR3 protein. The sample carries hundreds of thousands of distinct CDR3 sequences, roughly an eighth recorded once. CDR1 is MNHEY and CDR2 is SMNVEV in the germline V gene (reference sequence). The CDR3 is made up of 16 amino acids. V lost 7 bases and J lost 4; bases outside the gene matches: 9. The chain combines TRBV27 with TRBJ2-1; TRBD2 matches 11 bases. The TCR sequence derives from a man younger than 35 who received the YFV17D yellow fever vaccine. Sequenced material: CD4+ T cells sorted from PBMCs, taken 15 days after the yellow fever booster vaccination. The CDR3 DNA reads TGTGCCAGCAACCCATTGACTAGCGGGGATTACAATGAGCAGTTCTTC. The encoded protein is CASNPLTSGDYNEQFF.